What follows are 20 T cell receptor beta chains derived from one specimen sequenced in a study of identical twins. One entry per CDR3 protein results from TCRdb running MiXCR on the 5' RACE reads. The table has 200,000 or so distinct CDR3 sequences, 7.5% seen once. The data were also submitted as part of a second study, on yellow fever vaccine responses in identical twins.

The sequencing input was memory (CD45RO+) T cells sorted from blood. The receptors stem from a woman younger than 35 in good health.

Only a few counts were recorded for this clonotype. The chain uses TRBV29-1 and TRBJ2-1; 8 positions match TRBD2. Germline CDR1 and CDR2: SQVTM and ANQGSEA. There are 14 residues in the CDR3. V trimming: 4 bases; J trimming: 3 bases; junction bases outside the gene matches: 5. CDR3 residues: CSVVGAGGYNEQFF. CDR3 DNA: TGCAGCGTTGTCGGGGCGGGAGGCTACAATGAGCAGTTCTTC.

This clonotype has a count of ten or more. The rearrangement joins TRBV7-9 to TRBJ2-1; D gene unclear. In germline, CDR1 is SEHNR, CDR2 FQNEAQ (reference sequence). The CDR3 is 13 amino acids. Trimming pared 7 bases from V and 8 bases from J, leaving 15 bases between. CDR3 loop: CASITAPGHEQFF. As DNA, the CDR3 is TGTGCCAGCATAACGGCCCCCGGGCATGAGCAGTTCTTC.

The chain is built from TRBV28 and TRBJ1-1; the D gene is possibly TRBD1 (5 bases). The CDR3 extends over 18 amino acids. The V end was cut by 5 bases, the J end by 4 bases, with 26 bases between. Looked up from germline, CDR1 is MDHEN and CDR2 is SYDVKM. The CDR3: CASSRTHQLRGYSTEAFF. CDR3 coding DNA: TGTGCCAGCAGTCGCACGCACCAATTGCGGGGGTATAGCACTGAAGCTTTCTTT.

In its sample, this clonotype was seen many times. The J gene is TRBJ2-1, the V gene TRBV5-1; TRBD1 matches at 7 bases. Germline loops: CDR1 SGHRS, CDR2 YFSETQ. This CDR3 has 12 amino acids. Trimming cost V 3 bases and J 14 bases; bases outside gene matches: 8. CDR3 sequence reads: CASSSQGQWEFF. DNA for the CDR3: TGCGCCAGCAGCTCGCAGGGACAGTGGGAGTTCTTC.

This clonotype showed up just a few times. Here the CDR3 DNA reads TGTGCCACCACCAGTAAGGGGCCCGGGGAGCTGTTTTTT. Its translation: CATTSKGPGELFF. This chain uses TRBV15 with TRBJ2-2; D possibly corresponds to TRBD1 (5 bases). Germline loops: CDR1 LNHNV, CDR2 YYDKDF (reference sequence). CDR3 length: 13 amino acids. Trimming pared 7 bases from V and 6 bases from J, leaving 12 bases between.

There are a few counts of this clonotype. This chain connects TRBV6-2 or TRBV6-3 to TRBJ2-5; TRBD1 or TRBD2 may be the D gene (5 bases each). V was pared by 7 bases and J by 0 bases, with 15 bases between. Germline-derived CDR1 and CDR2 are MNHEY and SVGEGT. The CDR3 extends over 15 amino acids. The CDR3 here is CASTAGGRNQETQYF. Written as DNA, the CDR3 is TGTGCCAGCACCGCTGGGGGTAGAAACCAAGAGACCCAGTACTTC.

This clonotype was found many times. The V gene is TRBV5-6, the J gene TRBJ2-3, with 13 bases fitting TRBD2. The V gene's germline CDR1 is SGHDT and CDR2 YYEEEE. V dropped 0 bases and J dropped 5; count of bases not matched to a gene: 6. This CDR3 is 17 amino acids long. The CDR3 bases are TGTGCCAGCAGCTTGGCAGTGACTAGCGGGAGGCAAGATACGCAGTATTTT. Amino acid sequence: CASSLAVTSGRQDTQYF.

This clonotype appeared many times. The rearrangement links TRBV11-3 to TRBJ2-1, with no clear D. CDR1 and CDR2 from the germline V gene are SGHNT and YENEEA. The germline V and J ends were trimmed by 0 bases and 8 bases, with 11 bases remaining between them. The CDR3 is made up of 14 amino acids. The CDR3 sequence: CASSLESGYHEQFF. CDR3 in DNA: TGTGCCAGCAGCTTAGAGTCCGGATACCATGAGCAGTTCTTC.

V is TRBV7-9 and J is TRBJ2-3, with 13 bases fitting TRBD2. This CDR3 is 16 amino acids long. V gave up 5 bases and J gave up 4 bases; unmatched junction bases: 6. Per germline, CDR1 SEHNR and CDR2 FQNEAQ (reference sequence). The CDR3 DNA follows: TGTGCCAGCAGCGCGTTACTAGCGGGAGGGTCAGATACGCAGTATTTT. The encoded protein is CASSALLAGGSDTQYF. The variable domain in full, completed from reference TRBV7-9 and TRBJ2-3, reads DTGVSQNPRHKITKRGQNVTFRCDPISEHNRLYWYRQTLGQGPEFLTYFQNEAQLEKSRLLSDRFSAERPKGSFSTLEIQRTEQGDSAMYLCASSALLAGGSDTQYFGPGTRLTVL.

This clonotype was seen repeatedly, ten times or more. The chain couples TRBV5-1 to TRBJ1-5, with D tentatively TRBD1 (5 bases). The V gene's germline CDR1 is SGHRS and CDR2 YFSETQ. The CDR3 consists of 17 residues. V was pared by 3 bases and J by 0 bases, with 16 bases between. CDR3 nucleotides: TGCGCCAGCAGCTGGGGGGATGGAGGTGGTAGCAATCAGCCCCAGCATTTT. Protein: CASSWGDGGGSNQPQHF.

This clonotype showed up just a few times. The chain is built from TRBV2 and TRBJ2-2; 7 nucleotides line up with TRBD2. CDR3 length: 14 residues. Germline V gives CDR1 SNHLY, CDR2 FYNNEI. V gave up 6 bases and J gave up 2 bases; unmatched junction bases: 3. The CDR3 sequence is CASRGGRNTGELFF. In DNA form, the CDR3 reads TGTGCCAGCAGAGGCGGGAGAAACACCGGGGAGCTGTTTTTT.

This clonotype was observed a few times. The chain carries TRBV5-1 and TRBJ2-1; 11 bases are shared with TRBD2. V lost 1 base and J lost 6; bases outside the gene matches: 18. Germline V CDR1 and CDR2: SGHRS, YFSETQ. This CDR3 has 20 residues. DNA for the CDR3: TGCGCCAGCAGCTTGTTCGCGACTAGCGGGAAAATTGAGGCGTCCAATGAGCAGTTCTTC. This codes for CASSLFATSGKIEASNEQFF.

V gene TRBV29-1 combines with J gene TRBJ2-7, with D maybe TRBD1 (5 bases). Trimming shortened V by 4 bases and J by 5 bases, and 9 bases separated the two germline ends. Germline loops: CDR1 SQVTM, CDR2 ANQGSEA. CDR3 length: 11 residues. The CDR3 loop is CSVGLGDEQYF. The CDR3 DNA follows: TGCAGCGTTGGTTTAGGGGACGAGCAGTACTTC.

This clonotype was observed many times. The chain combines TRBV5-1 with TRBJ2-7, with TRBD2 matching 8 bases. The CDR3 length is 14 residues. V lost 6 bases and J lost 6; bases outside the gene matches: 11. Germline CDR1 is SGHRS and CDR2 is YFSETQ. The CDR3 DNA sequence: TGCGCCAGCAATCCCAGCGGGAGATCATCCGAGCAGTACTTC. Translation: CASNPSGRSSEQYF.

This chain links TRBV7-2 with TRBJ2-5; TRBD2 aligns across 9 bases. The CDR3 is made up of 16 amino acids. Per the germline V gene, CDR1 is SGHTA and CDR2 is FQGNSA. V gave up 1 base and J gave up 2 bases; unmatched junction bases: 5. The CDR3 DNA is TGTGCCAGCAGCTTAGTGTCTAGCGGGGAGCAAGAGACCCAGTACTTC. Protein sequence: CASSLVSSGEQETQYF.

Only a few counts were recorded for this clonotype. At one boundary the junction diverges from the germline segment, which might be a read error. CDR3 nucleotides: TGCAGTGCTGGAGATAGGCTAGCGGGGACCCACGAGCAGTACTTC. Protein product: CSAGDRLAGTHEQYF. The V call is TRBV20-1, the J call TRBJ2-7; 9 bases map to TRBD2. The CDR3 contains 15 residues. The germline V gene has CDR1 DFQATT and CDR2 SNEGSKA (reference sequence).

The chain joins TRBV6-2 or TRBV6-3 to TRBJ2-1; a weak D match, TRBD2 (6 bases). CDR3 size: 14 residues. Looked up from germline, CDR1 is MNHEY and CDR2 is SVGEGT. The ends were cut back, 2 bases at V and 7 bases at J, with 12 bases in the middle. The CDR3 bases are TGTGCCAGCAGTTACCCGAGGACTACTAATGAGCAGTTCTTC. Translated: CASSYPRTTNEQFF.

Many counts were recorded for this clonotype. The CDR3 here is CASSSGMSTGELFF. CDR3 in DNA: TGTGCCAGCAGTAGCGGGATGTCCACCGGGGAGCTGTTTTTT. The chain recombines TRBV12-3 or TRBV12-4 with TRBJ2-2, with 7 bases identical to TRBD2. This CDR3 contains 14 residues. The V segment lost 5 bases and the J segment 4 bases; nucleotides outside the gene matches: 4.

At least ten counts were recorded for this clonotype. The gene calls are TRBV7-9 and TRBJ2-5; the D is unclear. V lost 5 bases and J lost 2, with 9 bases in between. The CDR3 is 13 residues long. Germline values: CDR1 SEHNR, CDR2 FQNEAQ (reference sequence). This CDR3 is CASSPAGQETQYF. CDR3 bases: TGTGCCAGCAGCCCAGCCGGGCAAGAGACCCAGTACTTC.

In this sample, this clonotype turned up a few times. The CDR3 region has the DNA TGTGCCAGCACCGGACAGGGTCTCGGCAAAAACATTCAGTACTTC. Translated, it gives CASTGQGLGKNIQYF. The rearrangement joins TRBV27 to TRBJ2-4; 8 positions match TRBD1. This CDR3 spans 15 amino acids. Germline CDR1 is MNHEY and CDR2 is SMNVEV (reference sequence). Trimming cost V 7 bases and J 3 bases; bases outside gene matches: 8.